A single sample gave rise to the 19 T cell receptor beta chains below, sequenced in a study of blood T cells in healthy people across ages. Combining a sample-barcoded 5' primer with a J-beta primer mix, a second PCR ran for roughly 7 to 12 cycles. TCRdb fed the 5' RACE reads into MiXCR, producing one record per CDR3 protein. The sample gives 1.5 million to 1.8 million distinct CDR3 sequences, under 55% of which show up once; just over 4% is in the top ten. Sequencing was carried out using blood. Receptor source: a young woman in good health.

The sample holds a few counts of this clonotype. The rearrangement joins TRBV9 to TRBJ2-7, with D hard to call. The closer fit of TRBJ2-5 to the DNA end suggests the J call may be wrong. The CDR3 totals 14 residues. Germline values: CDR1 SGDLS, CDR2 YYNGEE. Here the CDR3 DNA reads TGTGCCAGCAGCTCACGAACCGGGCGGGAGACCCAGTACTTC. Residues: CASSSRTGRETQYF.

This clonotype was recorded at least ten times. The rearrangement joins TRBV5-1 to TRBJ2-7; the match to TRBD1 covers 7 bases. Germline values: CDR1 SGHRS, CDR2 YFSETQ. This CDR3 has 14 amino acids. V trimming: 4 bases; J trimming: 0 bases; junction bases outside the gene matches: 4. CDR3 in DNA: TGCGCCAGCAGCGTCGGGACAGACTCCTACGAGCAGTACTTC. Its protein product is CASSVGTDSYEQYF.

The V call is TRBV7-2, the J call TRBJ2-1, with TRBD2 matching 13 bases. CDR1 SGHTA and CDR2 FQGNSA come from the germline V gene. This CDR3 region has 15 residues. J was trimmed by 6 bases and V by 4 bases; bases with no gene match: 3. Here the CDR3 reads CASSYRTSGGNEQFF. CDR3 nucleotides: TGTGCCAGCAGCTATCGGACTAGCGGGGGCAATGAGCAGTTCTTC.

The V call is TRBV10-3, the J call TRBJ2-7; 11 bases are a match to TRBD2. The CDR3 contains 14 residues. Germline V gene lookup returns CDR1 ENHRY and CDR2 SYGVKD. After removal of 10 bases from V and 4 bases from J, the junction contained 9 bases not matched to a gene. The CDR3 here is CATDPLAGGYEQYF. Here the CDR3 DNA reads TGTGCCACGGACCCGCTAGCGGGAGGTTACGAGCAGTACTTC.

V gene TRBV6-1 combines with J gene TRBJ1-5; D remains ambiguous. The CDR3 covers 18 residues. Trimming cost V 3 bases and J 6 bases, with 24 bases left between them. The germline gives CDR1 MNHNS, CDR2 SASEGT. The CDR3 coding sequence is TGTGCCAGCAGTGATACGCGACTGGGCCGGGTTACCATTCAGCCCCAGCATTTT. This sequence encodes CASSDTRLGRVTIQPQHF.

Comment on this clonotype: Sequence at one end of the junction differs from germline and may be a read error. The chain uses TRBV6-5 and TRBJ2-7; D not certain. Per the germline V gene, CDR1 is MNHEY and CDR2 is SVGAGI. This CDR3 comprises 16 residues. The CDR3 loop is CASSDSSGGQTYEKYF. CDR3 nucleotides: TGTGCCAGCAGTGACTCCTCGGGCGGCCAGACCTACGAGAAGTACTTC.

V is TRBV7-2 and J is TRBJ2-7, with TRBD2 as a possible D gene (6 bases). The CDR3 runs 15 residues. Germline loops: CDR1 SGHTA, CDR2 FQGNSA. V gave up 6 bases and J gave up 7 bases, with 22 bases separating them. The CDR3 here is CASRSFAPAGNEQYF. The CDR3 nucleotides are TGTGCCAGCAGGTCTTTCGCCCCAGCGGGCAATGAGCAGTACTTC.

The table lists this clonotype with a few counts. As DNA, the CDR3 is TGTGCCAGCAGTTACACGCTCGGGGAGCAGTACTTC. Amino acid sequence: CASSYTLGEQYF. This sequence joins TRBV6-6 and TRBJ2-7; no definite D call. Trimming took 2 bases from V and 7 from J, leaving 9 bases between them. Germline V gene lookup returns CDR1 MNHNY and CDR2 SVGAGI (reference sequence). The CDR3 covers 12 residues.

The chain carries TRBV20-1 and TRBJ2-4; tentatively, D is TRBD2 (5 bases). The CDR3 has 14 amino acids. V was cut by 2 bases and J by 6 bases, with 14 bases left in between. Germline lookup yields CDR1 DFQATT and CDR2 SNEGSKA (reference sequence). This CDR3 reads CSARFSGKLNIQYF. The CDR3 nucleotides read TGCAGTGCTAGATTCTCCGGGAAATTAAACATTCAGTACTTC.

V usage is TRBV20-1 and J usage is TRBJ2-7, with TRBD1 matching over 7 bases. Germline trimming cut 5 bases from V and 0 bases from J; bases unmatched to any gene: 13. The germline V gene has CDR1 DFQATT and CDR2 SNEGSKA (reference sequence). CDR3 length equals 16 residues. CDR3 loop: CSAAYSSTGSSYEQYF. The CDR3 DNA reads TGCAGTGCTGCCTACTCTTCGACAGGGTCCTCCTACGAGCAGTACTTC.

This clonotype was counted a few times. This sequence joins TRBV28 and TRBJ1-5; no definite D call. The ends were cut back, 2 bases at V and 0 bases at J, with 17 bases in the middle. The CDR3 spans 18 residues. Germline V CDR1 and CDR2: MDHEN, SYDVKM. DNA for the CDR3: TGTGCCAGCAGTTTACAGCGGGGAGGGAGGGTTAGCAATCAGCCCCAGCATTTT. Its protein is CASSLQRGGRVSNQPQHF.

The chain employs TRBV14 and TRBJ2-3, with D tentatively TRBD1 (5 bases). In germline, CDR1 is SGHDN, CDR2 FVKESK. The CDR3 extends over 16 amino acids. V lost 1 base, J lost 7 bases, and 18 bases lay in between. The CDR3 nucleotides are TGTGCCAGCAGCCAAGCAAGGGGAAAAATCCTCCATACGCAGTATTTT. It codes for CASSQARGKILHTQYF.

This clonotype has only a few counts. The rearrangement links TRBV5-5 to TRBJ2-7; D ambiguous. In germline, CDR1 is SGHKS, CDR2 YYEKEE (reference sequence). This CDR3 comprises 14 residues. Trimming removed 0 bases from V and 2 bases from J, with 9 bases in between. The CDR3 nucleotides read TGTGCCAGCAGCTTGGAGGTTGCCCCCTACGAGCAGTACTTC. Translating it yields CASSLEVAPYEQYF. Using reference TRBV5-5 and TRBJ2-7 for the parts outside the CDR3, the full variable domain is DAGVTQSPTHLIKTRGQQVTLRCSPISGHKSVSWYQQVLGQGPQFIFQYYEKEERGRGNFPDRFSARQFPNYSSELNVNALLLGDSALYLCASSLEVAPYEQYFGPGTRLTVT.

The chain joins TRBV2 to TRBJ2-1; D is perhaps TRBD2 (5 bases). TRBJ2-7 explains the end of the DNA better; the J call may be wrong. The CDR3 runs to 13 residues. Germline assignment: CDR1 SNHLY and CDR2 FYNNEI. The CDR3 DNA reads TGTGCCGGAAGACCGGGGTCCTACAATGAGCAGTACTTC. It translates to CAGRPGSYNEQYF.

This chain joins TRBV7-9 and TRBJ2-7; D not certain. The germline V gene encodes CDR1 SEHNR and CDR2 FQNEAQ (reference sequence). This CDR3 comprises 15 residues. Trimming pared 5 bases from V and 0 bases from J, leaving 14 bases between. The CDR3 coding sequence is TGTGCCAGCAGCCATACACTGTTCAGCTCCTACGAGCAGTACTTC. Translation: CASSHTLFSSYEQYF.

The chain is built from TRBV5-1 and TRBJ2-5, with D hard to call. Germline CDR1 and CDR2: SGHRS and YFSETQ. Deletions cut 5 bases from V and 5 bases from J, with 10 bases between. CDR3 length: 12 amino acids. The DNA of the CDR3 is TGCGCCAGCAGGGCAGGCTCCGAGACCCAGTACTTC. This codes for CASRAGSETQYF. Full variable domain (outside the CDR3, taken from reference TRBV5-1 and TRBJ2-5): KAGVTQTPRYLIKTRGQQVTLSCSPISGHRSVSWYQQTPGQGLQFLFEYFSETQRNKGNFPGRFSGRQFSNSRSEMNVSTLELGDSALYLCASRAGSETQYFGPGTRLLVL.

The chain is built from TRBV5-5 and TRBJ1-4; no clear D gene. The CDR3 is 13 residues long. V was cut by 1 base and J by 8 bases, with 9 bases left in between. Germline V CDR1 and CDR2: SGHKS, YYEKEE (reference sequence). CDR3 DNA: TGTGCCAGCAGCTTGTTGGGTCGCGAAAAACTGTTTTTT. It encodes CASSLLGREKLFF.

Remarks on this clonotype: A read error may produce the germline difference seen at one junction end. This chain joins TRBV7-7 and TRBJ2-1; TRBD2 matches at 11 bases. CDR3 length equals 14 residues. Germline V gives CDR1 SSHAT, CDR2 FNYEAQ (reference sequence). Here the CDR3 DNA reads TGTGCTAGCAGCTCCGGGACTAGCGGCTGGGGGCAGTTCTTC. Translating gives CASSSGTSGWGQFF. Supplemented by reference TRBV7-7 and TRBJ2-1, the full variable domain reads GAGVSQSPRYKVTKRGQDVTLRCDPISSHATLYWYQQALGQGPEFLTYFNYEAQPDKSGLPSDRFSAERPEGSISTLTIQRTEQRDSAMYRCASSSGTSGWGQFFGPGTRLTVL.

The chain has TRBV6-2 or TRBV6-3 and TRBJ2-3, with a tentative D call TRBD2 (6 bases). Per germline, CDR1 MNHEY and CDR2 SVGEGT. The V end lost 6 bases, the J end lost 6 bases, and 22 bases lay between the germline ends. CDR3 length equals 16 residues. This CDR3 is CASRPTRTIWVDTQYF. The CDR3 nucleotides are TGTGCCAGCAGACCAACCCGGACTATCTGGGTCGATACGCAGTATTTT.